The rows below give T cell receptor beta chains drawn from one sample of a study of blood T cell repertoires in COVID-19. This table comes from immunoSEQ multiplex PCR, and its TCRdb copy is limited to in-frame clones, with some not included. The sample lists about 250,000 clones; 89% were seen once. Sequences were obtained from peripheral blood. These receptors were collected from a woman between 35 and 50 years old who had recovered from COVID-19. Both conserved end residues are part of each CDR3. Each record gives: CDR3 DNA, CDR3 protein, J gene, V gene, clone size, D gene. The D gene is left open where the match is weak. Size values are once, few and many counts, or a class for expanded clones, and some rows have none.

DNA: TGTGCCAGCAGTCATCCTCCAGGGTTGGGCACAGATACGCAGTATTTT
CDR3: CASSHPPGLGTDTQYF
J: TRBJ2-3
V: TRBV11-1
size: -
D: -

DNA: TGCAGTGCTAGGGGGGGTTATGGCTACACCTTC
CDR3: CSARGGYGYTF
J: TRBJ1-2
V: TRBV20-1
size: -
D: -

DNA: TGCGCCAGCAGCTTGGATGGGCGGGGGGGAGATACGCAGTATTTT
CDR3: CASSLDGRGGDTQYF
J: TRBJ2-3
V: TRBV5-1
size: once
D: TRBD2

DNA: TGTGCCAGCAGCTTAAAGCCCCCAAGGACAGGCGACCTCCACTATGGCTACACCTTC
CDR3: CASSLKPPRTGDLHYGYTF
J: TRBJ1-2
V: TRBV7-6
size: -
D: TRBD1

DNA: TGTGCCAGCAGCGTTTTTGGACAGGAAACCCCTTTCGGGGACACCTTC
CDR3: CASSVFGQETPFGDTF
J: TRBJ1-2
V: TRBV3-1/TRBV3-2
size: -
D: TRBD1

DNA: TGTGCAAGTCGACCAGGACACGATGGTATGAACACTGAAGCTTTCTTT
CDR3: CASRPGHDGMNTEAFF
J: TRBJ1-1
V: TRBV12-2
size: few
D: -

DNA: TGCGCCAGCAGCTTTAAAACAGGGACCGGGGAGCTGTTTTTT
CDR3: CASSFKTGTGELFF
J: TRBJ2-2
V: TRBV5-1
size: -
D: -

DNA: TGTGCCAGCAGCTTAGGACCGGGAGCCTACAATGAGCAGTTCTTC
CDR3: CASSLGPGAYNEQFF
J: TRBJ2-1
V: TRBV11-2
size: -
D: -

DNA: TGCGCCAGCAGCTGGGGCCTTCGGGCTACCTACAATGAGCAGTTCTTC
CDR3: CASSWGLRATYNEQFF
J: TRBJ2-1
V: TRBV5-1
size: -
D: -

DNA: TGTGCCAGTAGTATAGTTCCAGGGGAGGGTCAGCCCCAGCATTTT
CDR3: CASSIVPGEGQPQHF
J: TRBJ1-5
V: TRBV19
size: -
D: -

DNA: TGTGCCAGCAGCCCTGTGCGGGGGAAGGGTCGAACCGGGGAGCTGTTTTTT
CDR3: CASSPVRGKGRTGELFF
J: TRBJ2-2
V: TRBV11-2
size: -
D: TRBD2

DNA: TGCGCCAGCAGTGAGTCGAGAGGGAGCTCTGGAAACACCATATATTTT
CDR3: CASSESRGSSGNTIYF
J: TRBJ1-3
V: TRBV10-1
size: -
D: -

DNA: TGTGCCAGCAGCGTAGGCCCACAGGGCGATGAGCAGTTCTTC
CDR3: CASSVGPQGDEQFF
J: TRBJ2-1
V: TRBV9
size: -
D: -

DNA: TGTGCCAGCAGCGGATTAGCGGGCTACGAGCAGTACTTC
CDR3: CASSGLAGYEQYF
J: TRBJ2-7
V: TRBV9
size: once
D: TRBD2

DNA: TGTGCCAGCTCACCACTTGGACAGGGGTCTCATAATGAAAAACTGTTTTTT
CDR3: CASSPLGQGSHNEKLFF
J: TRBJ1-4
V: TRBV18
size: -
D: TRBD1

DNA: TGCGCCAGCAGCTCTAACACCGGGGAGCTGTTTTTT
CDR3: CASSSNTGELFF
J: TRBJ2-2
V: TRBV10-1
size: few
D: -

DNA: TGTGCCATCAGTGATATCACCGGGGAGCTGTTTTTT
CDR3: CAISDITGELFF
J: TRBJ2-2
V: TRBV10-3
size: -
D: -

DNA: TGTGCCAGCAGCTTAGCGCAGGGACAGGGCACTCCCCTCCACTTT
CDR3: CASSLAQGQGTPLHF
J: TRBJ1-6
V: TRBV7-6
size: few
D: TRBD1

DNA: TGTGCCAGCAGCTCAATAAAGGGGGCGCGGATTCGGGCAGATACGCAGTATTTT
CDR3: CASSSIKGARIRADTQYF
J: TRBJ2-3
V: TRBV11-2
size: -
D: TRBD1

DNA: TGTGCCAGCAGTAAATATGGGACTAGCGGTTCCAATGAGCAGTTCTTC
CDR3: CASSKYGTSGSNEQFF
J: TRBJ2-1
V: TRBV7-2
size: -
D: TRBD2

DNA: TGTGCCAGCAGCGTGGGGACCGAGCCACAGGGGGCCGGAGATACGCAGTATTTT
CDR3: CASSVGTEPQGAGDTQYF
J: TRBJ2-3
V: TRBV9
size: -
D: TRBD1

DNA: TGTGCCAGCAGCTTGGGCATAGCGAGCGGGGGGACCTACGAGCAGTACTTC
CDR3: CASSLGIASGGTYEQYF
J: TRBJ2-7
V: TRBV5-5
size: -
D: TRBD2

DNA: TGTGCCAGCAGCTTAGGAGGGCCCGAATGGACAGGGGCCTCCGGGGAGCTGTTTTTT
CDR3: CASSLGGPEWTGASGELFF
J: TRBJ2-2
V: TRBV11-3
size: -
D: TRBD1

DNA: TGTGCCAGCAGCAGTTTGGCGGGAGCAGGGGAGCTGTTTTTT
CDR3: CASSSLAGAGELFF
J: TRBJ2-2
V: TRBV5-4
size: -
D: TRBD2

DNA: TGTGCCAGCAGGGAGGAGTTAAACACCGGGGAGCTGTTTTTT
CDR3: CASREELNTGELFF
J: TRBJ2-2
V: TRBV5-4
size: -
D: -

DNA: TGCGCCAGCAGCTGGCTTTCAGGCCGGAACACCGGGGAGCTGTTTTTT
CDR3: CASSWLSGRNTGELFF
J: TRBJ2-2
V: TRBV5-1
size: -
D: -

DNA: TGTGCCAGCTCATCCGGGACAGGGGGGACTAGTGGTGGCAATGAGCAGTTCTTC
CDR3: CASSSGTGGTSGGNEQFF
J: TRBJ2-1
V: TRBV18
size: -
D: TRBD1

DNA: TGCGCCAGCAGTGTGGACGGAGGCTCCTACAATGAGCAGTTCTTC
CDR3: CASSVDGGSYNEQFF
J: TRBJ2-1
V: TRBV10-1
size: -
D: -

DNA: TGTGCCAGCGGACAGGGGACCACTGAAGCTTTCTTT
CDR3: CASGQGTTEAFF
J: TRBJ1-1
V: TRBV6-5
size: -
D: TRBD1

DNA: TGTGCCAGCAGCTGGCAGACAGGGATTGACGGAAACACCATATATTTT
CDR3: CASSWQTGIDGNTIYF
J: TRBJ1-3
V: TRBV5-5
size: -
D: TRBD1

DNA: TGTGCCATCAGTGATTACAGGGACACTGAAGCTTTCTTT
CDR3: CAISDYRDTEAFF
J: TRBJ1-1
V: TRBV10-3
size: -
D: -

DNA: TGTGCCAGCAGCCAAGTACCAGGGGTCACTGAAAAACTGTTTTTT
CDR3: CASSQVPGVTEKLFF
J: TRBJ1-4
V: TRBV3-1/TRBV3-2
size: once
D: -

DNA: TGTGCCAGCAGTCCTCGTCCCTACGAGCAGTACTTC
CDR3: CASSPRPYEQYF
J: TRBJ2-7
V: TRBV27
size: -
D: -

DNA: TGTGCCACCAGTGATCGGACAGGGACTGGAAACACCATATATTTT
CDR3: CATSDRTGTGNTIYF
J: TRBJ1-3
V: TRBV24-1
size: -
D: TRBD1

DNA: TGTGCCAGCAGACAGGGATTTCGCACTGAAGCTTTCTTT
CDR3: CASRQGFRTEAFF
J: TRBJ1-1
V: TRBV27
size: -
D: -

DNA: TGTGCCATCAGTGGGACCTTGGCGACAGCAAACTATGACAATGAGCAGTTCTTC
CDR3: CAISGTLATANYDNEQFF
J: TRBJ2-1
V: TRBV10-3
size: -
D: -

DNA: TGTGCCAGCAGAGAATACTTGGACAGCGCATATAGCAATCAGCCCCAGCATTTT
CDR3: CASREYLDSAYSNQPQHF
J: TRBJ1-5
V: TRBV6-1
size: -
D: -

DNA: TGTGCCAGCTCACCGGGACAGGGGACGACCTACGAGCAGTACTTC
CDR3: CASSPGQGTTYEQYF
J: TRBJ2-7
V: TRBV18
size: -
D: TRBD1

DNA: TGTGCCACCAGTGATGGGCAGGGTAAAGGCTACACCTTC
CDR3: CATSDGQGKGYTF
J: TRBJ1-2
V: TRBV24-1
size: -
D: -

DNA: TGCGCCAGCAGTGTTCTAGCGGGGGGCACAGATACGCAGTATTTT
CDR3: CASSVLAGGTDTQYF
J: TRBJ2-3
V: TRBV10-1
size: -
D: TRBD2

DNA: TGTGCCAGCGCTAGGGACATTTCGAACACCGGGGAGCTGTTTTTT
CDR3: CASARDISNTGELFF
J: TRBJ2-2
V: TRBV7-2
size: -
D: -

DNA: TGTGCCAGCAGTGGAAAGCCCTCCTACAATGAGCAGTTCTTC
CDR3: CASSGKPSYNEQFF
J: TRBJ2-1
V: TRBV2
size: -
D: -

DNA: TGTGCCAGCAAAGAAGGACAAAATAATTCACCCCTCCACTTT
CDR3: CASKEGQNNSPLHF
J: TRBJ1-6
V: TRBV6-4
size: -
D: -

DNA: TGTGCCAGTAGTCCCCGCGGGCTTAGCGGGGGGGCCGGTCTGGGGCAGTTCTTC
CDR3: CASSPRGLSGGAGLGQFF
J: TRBJ2-1
V: TRBV19
size: -
D: TRBD2

DNA: TGCGCCAGCAGCTTGGGACACCTGACTGAAAAACTGTTTTTT
CDR3: CASSLGHLTEKLFF
J: TRBJ1-4
V: TRBV5-1
size: -
D: -

DNA: TGTGCCTGGCTACAGGGCAGTACGCAGTATTTT
CDR3: CAWLQGSTQYF
J: TRBJ2-3
V: TRBV30
size: -
D: -

DNA: TGTGCCAGCAGCCTGCCCGGGACAGGGAAGAATTCACCCCTCCACTTT
CDR3: CASSLPGTGKNSPLHF
J: TRBJ1-6
V: TRBV11-3
size: -
D: TRBD1

DNA: TGTGCCAGCAGGGACAGCCTTCGAGAGACCCAGTACTTC
CDR3: CASRDSLRETQYF
J: TRBJ2-5
V: TRBV6-5
size: -
D: -

DNA: TGTGCCAGCAGAGACAGGAGGATCTCTGGAAACACCATATATTTT
CDR3: CASRDRRISGNTIYF
J: TRBJ1-3
V: TRBV2
size: -
D: -

DNA: TGTGCCATCAGTGTAGACAGGGGAGTAGCGGAGACCCAGTACTTC
CDR3: CAISVDRGVAETQYF
J: TRBJ2-5
V: TRBV10-3
size: -
D: TRBD1